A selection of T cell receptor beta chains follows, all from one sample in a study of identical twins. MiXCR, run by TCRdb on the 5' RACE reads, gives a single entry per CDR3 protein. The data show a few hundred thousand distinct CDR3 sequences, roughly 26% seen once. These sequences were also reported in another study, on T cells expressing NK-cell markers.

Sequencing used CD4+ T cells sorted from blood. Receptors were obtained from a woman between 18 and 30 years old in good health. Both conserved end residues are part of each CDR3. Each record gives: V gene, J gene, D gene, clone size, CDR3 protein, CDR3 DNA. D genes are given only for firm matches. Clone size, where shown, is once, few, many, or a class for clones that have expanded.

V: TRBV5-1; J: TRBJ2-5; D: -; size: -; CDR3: CASSLYWQETQYF; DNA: TGCGCCAGCAGCCTGTATTGGCAAGAGACCCAGTACTTC
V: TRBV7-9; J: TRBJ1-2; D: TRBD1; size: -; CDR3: CASSYIGTGSLNGYTF; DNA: TGTGCCAGCAGCTATATAGGGACAGGGAGTTTGAATGGCTACACCTTC
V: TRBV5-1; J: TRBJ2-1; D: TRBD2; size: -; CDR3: CASYWGASGVAGEQFF; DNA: TGCGCCAGCTATTGGGGGGCTAGCGGGGTCGCAGGTGAGCAGTTCTTC
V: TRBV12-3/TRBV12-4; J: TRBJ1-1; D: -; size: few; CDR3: CASSLRLGQRLAFF; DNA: TGTGCCAGCAGTTTAAGATTGGGACAACGGTTAGCTTTCTTT
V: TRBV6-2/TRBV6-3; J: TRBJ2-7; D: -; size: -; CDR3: CASSRELYEQYF; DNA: TGTGCCAGCAGTAGAGAACTTTACGAGCAGTACTTC
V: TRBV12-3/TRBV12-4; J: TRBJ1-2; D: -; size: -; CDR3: CASSLYQNYGYTF; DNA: TGTGCCAGCAGCCTTTACCAAAACTATGGCTACACCTTC
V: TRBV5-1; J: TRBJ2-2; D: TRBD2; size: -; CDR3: CASSFIAGGPFEAGELFF; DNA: TGCGCCAGCAGCTTTATAGCGGGGGGACCGTTCGAGGCTGGGGAGCTGTTTTTT
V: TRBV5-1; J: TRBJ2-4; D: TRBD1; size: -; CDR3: CASSPRTQGARDIQYF; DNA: TGCGCCAGCAGCCCGCGGACACAGGGGGCGAGGGACATTCAGTACTTC
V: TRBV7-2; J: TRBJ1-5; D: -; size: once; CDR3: CASSPTRDQPQHF; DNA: TGTGCCAGCAGCCCTACGCGGGATCAGCCCCAGCATTTT
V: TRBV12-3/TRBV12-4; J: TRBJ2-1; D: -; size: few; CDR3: CASSSPHSYNEQFF; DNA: TGTGCCAGCAGTAGTCCACACTCCTACAATGAGCAGTTCTTC
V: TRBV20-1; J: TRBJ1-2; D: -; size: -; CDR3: CSARDERAGWLGSSYTF; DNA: TGCAGTGCTAGAGACGAAAGGGCGGGATGGTTGGGGAGTAGCTACACCTTC